One sample yielded the 23 T cell receptor beta chains listed below, sequenced in a study of shared clonotypes between healthy human individuals. Sequencing used immunoSEQ multiplex PCR; TCRdb keeps in-frame clones, though not all of them. The sample lists roughly 2.4 million clones; approximately 95% were seen once. The specimen was naive CD4+ T cells sorted from blood. Subset given: CD45RA+ positively selected. The receptors here all came from a man aged 18 to 29 in good health.

Comment on this clone: At the DNA level, this CDR3 is encoded by other sequences in the same sample as well. The chain recombines TRBV2 with TRBJ2-1; D unresolved. The CDR3 is 14 amino acids. V gave up 3 bases and J gave up 0 bases, with 6 bases separating them. Germline lookup yields CDR1 SNHLY and CDR2 FYNNEI. DNA for the CDR3: TGTGCCAGCAGTGACAAAAGCTCCTACAATGAGCAGTTCTTC. As protein: CASSDKSSYNEQFF.

The rearrangement joins TRBV30 to TRBJ2-2, with no clear D. This CDR3 comprises 13 residues. Per germline, CDR1 GTSNPN and CDR2 SVGIG (reference sequence). V lost 1 base, J lost 4 bases, and 7 bases lay in between. CDR3 residues: CAWSGSSTGELFF. The DNA of the CDR3 is TGTGCCTGGAGTGGATCAAGCACCGGGGAGCTGTTTTTT.

The V gene is TRBV9, the J gene TRBJ2-1; TRBD2 matches 10 bases. The junction had 3 bases not matched to a gene; V was cut back by 0 bases and J by 6 bases. Germline V gene lookup returns CDR1 SGDLS and CDR2 YYNGEE. The CDR3 runs 15 residues. For the CDR3, the DNA is TGTGCCAGCAGCGTAGTACTAGCGGGGTTCAATGAGCAGTTCTTC. Translating gives CASSVVLAGFNEQFF.

The J gene is TRBJ1-2, the V gene TRBV7-2, with D possibly TRBD1 on 5 matching bases. The CDR3 length is 14 residues. Germline V CDR1 and CDR2: SGHTA, FQGNSA. V was trimmed by 2 bases and J by 4 bases, leaving 11 bases between them. The CDR3 loop reads CASSLQGEGYGYTF. As DNA, the CDR3 is TGTGCCAGCAGCTTACAAGGGGAGGGCTATGGCTACACCTTC.

V gene TRBV27 combines with J gene TRBJ1-1; TRBD1 matches at 7 bases. V lost 6 bases to trimming and J lost 2 bases; unmatched junction nucleotides: 6. CDR1 is MNHEY and CDR2 is SMNVEV in the germline V gene (reference sequence). The CDR3 loop spans 14 amino acids. The CDR3 protein is CASRLGQFNTEAFF. The CDR3, as DNA: TGTGCCAGCAGACTGGGACAGTTCAACACTGAAGCTTTCTTT.

The rearrangement uses TRBV4-1 and TRBJ2-3; TRBD2 agrees at 13 bases. Trimming cost V 2 bases and J 0 bases; bases outside gene matches: 11. Germline V lookup: CDR1 MGHRA, CDR2 YSYEKL. CDR3 length: 20 amino acids. The CDR3 coding sequence is TGCGCCAGCAGCCAACCGGGACTAGCGGGATTGTACGCGAGCACAGATACGCAGTATTTT. Amino acid sequence: CASSQPGLAGLYASTDTQYF.

The chain uses TRBV7-9 and TRBJ2-7; TRBD1 matches at 9 bases. Trimming cost V 6 bases and J 9 bases; bases outside gene matches: 18. Germline CDR1 reads SEHNR; CDR2 reads FQNEAQ (reference sequence). CDR3 size: 16 residues. The CDR3 nucleotides are TGTGCCAGCAGTTCCGGGGTGTTACAGGGGGCCTCGGCGCAGTACTTC. This translates into CASSSGVLQGASAQYF.

The chain carries TRBV27 and TRBJ2-5; 12 bases align to TRBD2. V lost 6 bases, J lost 5 bases, and 7 bases stayed unmatched. Germline V gives CDR1 MNHEY, CDR2 SMNVEV (reference sequence). The CDR3 sequence is 15 residues long. This chain's CDR3 is CASRVLAGGQETQYF. In DNA form, the CDR3 reads TGTGCCAGCAGAGTTCTAGCGGGAGGGCAGGAGACCCAGTACTTC.

V and J are TRBV18 and TRBJ2-3; no definite D call. CDR1 and CDR2 (germline): KGHSH, LQKENI. This CDR3 is built from 16 residues. Trimming stripped 2 bases from V and 4 bases from J, with 16 bases between. The CDR3 DNA reads as TGTGCCAGCTCACCAGCTAACCGGGTCGAGGCAGATACGCAGTATTTT. Its translation is CASSPANRVEADTQYF.

This clone occurred once. V usage is TRBV7-9 and J usage is TRBJ2-4; 7 positions match TRBD2. V lost 0 bases, J lost 0 bases, and 5 bases stayed unmatched. Germline CDR1 and CDR2: SEHNR and FQNEAQ (reference sequence). This CDR3 is 17 amino acids long. CDR3: CASSLARGGLAKNIQYF. The DNA for the CDR3 is TGTGCCAGCAGCTTAGCACGGGGAGGGCTAGCCAAAAACATTCAGTACTTC.

On this clone itself: Other DNA sequences of this sample code for an identical CDR3. The chain recombines TRBV7-8 with TRBJ2-7; 7 bases are a match to TRBD1. Germline V gene sequence: CDR1 SGHVS, CDR2 FQNEAQ. This CDR3 comprises 16 residues. V was clipped by 0 bases and J by 0 bases; unmatched bases: 5. CDR3 in amino acids: CASSLAGTAISYEQYF. The DNA of the CDR3 is TGTGCCAGCAGCTTAGCCGGGACAGCGATCTCCTACGAGCAGTACTTC.

CDR3: CASSTGLPSANQPQHF. CDR3 nucleotide sequence: TGTGCCAGCAGCACGGGACTCCCCTCCGCTAATCAGCCCCAGCATTTT. The rearrangement joins TRBV7-9 to TRBJ1-5; D perhaps matches TRBD1 (5 bases). V was cut by 5 bases and J by 4 bases, with 18 bases left in between. This CDR3 spans 16 amino acids. Germline V gene sequence: CDR1 SEHNR, CDR2 FQNEAQ (reference sequence).

This clone was seen a single time. The rearrangement uses TRBV7-9 and TRBJ1-2; 9 nucleotides agree with TRBD1. The germline gives CDR1 SEHNR, CDR2 FQNEAQ (reference sequence). The V and J ends lost 5 bases and 8 bases, in that order; junction bases with no gene match: 15. The CDR3 length is 16 residues. CDR3 bases: TGTGCCAGCAGCCTCAGACGCGGGGGACAGGGCCTCGGCTACACCTTC. Translated: CASSLRRGGQGLGYTF. The whole variable domain, filled in from reference TRBV7-9 and TRBJ1-2, reads DTGVSQNPRHKITKRGQNVTFRCDPISEHNRLYWYRQTLGQGPEFLTYFQNEAQLEKSRLLSDRFSAERPKGSFSTLEIQRTEQGDSAMYLCASSLRRGGQGLGYTFGSGTRLTVV.

The gene calls are TRBV7-9 and TRBJ1-6; 9 positions match TRBD1. Per the germline V gene, CDR1 is SEHNR and CDR2 is FQNEAQ (reference sequence). The trim removed 1 base at V and 10 bases at J, leaving 5 bases unmatched. This CDR3 contains 15 residues. CDR3 coding DNA: TGTGCCAGCAGCTTAGGGGACAGGGACCGCTCACCCCTCCACTTT. It translates to CASSLGDRDRSPLHF.

The chain is built from TRBV6-5 and TRBJ2-5, with TRBD2 matching 11 bases. The CDR3 loop spans 14 amino acids. Per the germline V gene, CDR1 is MNHEY and CDR2 is SVGAGI. Unmatched junction bases numbered 7, after V lost 8 bases and J lost 5 bases. The CDR3 spells CASWSSGRWETQYF. CDR3 bases: TGTGCCAGCTGGTCTAGCGGGAGGTGGGAGACCCAGTACTTC.

The chain recombines TRBV7-9 with TRBJ2-3; the D is unclear. There are 13 residues in the CDR3. Germline loops: CDR1 SEHNR, CDR2 FQNEAQ (reference sequence). V was cut by 1 base and J by 5 bases, with 7 bases left in between. The CDR3 DNA reads TGTGCCAGCAGCTTAGGAGGTGAAGATACGCAGTATTTT. It codes for CASSLGGEDTQYF.

Only one count was recorded for this clone. The chain recombines TRBV7-2 with TRBJ2-7; weak D call: TRBD2 (6 bases). Trimming took 1 base from V and 6 from J, leaving 16 bases between them. The germline CDR1 and CDR2 sequences are SGHTA and FQGNSA. CDR3 size: 15 residues. The CDR3 loop reads CASSLEGGIRVEQYF. The CDR3 nucleotides read TGTGCCAGCAGCTTAGAGGGCGGGATCCGAGTCGAGCAGTACTTC.

Points on this clone: The sample carries other DNA sequences with the same CDR3. This chain uses TRBV6-1 with TRBJ1-1, with a weak D call TRBD1 (6 bases). The germline V gene encodes CDR1 MNHNS and CDR2 SASEGT. V dropped 6 bases and J dropped 1 base, with 12 bases sitting between them. This CDR3 contains 14 residues. CDR3 sequence reads: CASRAGGQNTEAFF. The CDR3 DNA reads as TGTGCCAGCAGAGCGGGGGGGCAGAACACTGAAGCTTTCTTT.

J is TRBJ2-7 and V is TRBV5-1; TRBD1 aligns across 10 bases. Germline values: CDR1 SGHRS, CDR2 YFSETQ. The CDR3 has 15 amino acids. Losses at the gene ends were 4 bases for V and 0 bases for J; bases not matched to a gene: 4. DNA of the CDR3: TGCGCCAGCAGCCAGACAGGGGGCGCCTCCTACGAGCAGTACTTC. Translating it yields CASSQTGGASYEQYF. Variable domain in full (rest from reference TRBV5-1 and TRBJ2-7): KAGVTQTPRYLIKTRGQQVTLSCSPISGHRSVSWYQQTPGQGLQFLFEYFSETQRNKGNFPGRFSGRQFSNSRSEMNVSTLELGDSALYLCASSQTGGASYEQYFGPGTRLTVT.

In this sample, this clone turned up a few times. The J gene is TRBJ2-3, the V gene TRBV6-6; possibly TRBD2 for D (5 bases). V dropped 6 bases and J dropped 2 bases, with 15 bases sitting between them. The CDR3 consists of 15 residues. Germline CDR1 MNHNY, CDR2 SVGAGI (reference sequence). The CDR3 DNA reads TGTGCCAGCAGCTCTAGGACTGGTTCCACAGATACGCAGTATTTT. It encodes CASSSRTGSTDTQYF.

This clone was recorded only once. The rearrangement uses TRBV5-1 and TRBJ1-5; the match to TRBD1 covers 8 bases. CDR3 length: 15 residues. J was trimmed by 5 bases and V by 0 bases; bases with no gene match: 4. The germline gives CDR1 SGHRS, CDR2 YFSETQ. The CDR3 sequence: CASSLAGTGDQPQHF. The CDR3 coding sequence is TGCGCCAGCAGCTTGGCCGGGACAGGCGATCAGCCCCAGCATTTT.

DNA for the CDR3: TGTGCCAGCAGCCCCGGGGGGGTAGGGACAGATACGCAGTATTTT. It codes for CASSPGGVGTDTQYF. The chain recombines TRBV6-1 with TRBJ2-3; the match to TRBD2 covers 8 bases. Germline CDR1 MNHNS, CDR2 SASEGT. The CDR3 consists of 15 residues. V shed 6 bases, J shed 3 bases, and the junction held 8 bases outside the gene matches.

The chain has TRBV10-3 and TRBJ2-7; the match to TRBD1 covers 8 bases. The V segment lost 6 bases and the J segment 2 bases; nucleotides outside the gene matches: 9. The CDR3 has 15 residues. CDR1 and CDR2 (germline): ENHRY, SYGVKD. The CDR3 DNA reads as TGTGCCATCAGAGCGATGCCGGGACAGGCCTACGAGCAGTACTTC. It codes for CAIRAMPGQAYEQYF.